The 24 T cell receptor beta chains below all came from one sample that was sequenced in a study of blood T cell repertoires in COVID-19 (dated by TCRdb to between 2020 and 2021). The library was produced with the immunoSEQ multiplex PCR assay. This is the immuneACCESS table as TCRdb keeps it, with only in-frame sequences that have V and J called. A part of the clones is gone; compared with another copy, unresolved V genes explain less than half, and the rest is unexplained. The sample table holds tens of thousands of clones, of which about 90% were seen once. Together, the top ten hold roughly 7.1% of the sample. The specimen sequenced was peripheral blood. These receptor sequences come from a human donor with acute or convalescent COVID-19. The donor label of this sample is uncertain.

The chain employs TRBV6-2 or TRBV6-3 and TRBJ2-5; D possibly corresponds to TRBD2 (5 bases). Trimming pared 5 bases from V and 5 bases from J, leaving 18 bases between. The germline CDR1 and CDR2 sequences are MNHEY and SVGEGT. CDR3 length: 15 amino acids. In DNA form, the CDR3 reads TGTGCCAGCAGTAGCGGCGGTACCTCCAGGGAGACCCAGTACTTC. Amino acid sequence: CASSSGGTSRETQYF.

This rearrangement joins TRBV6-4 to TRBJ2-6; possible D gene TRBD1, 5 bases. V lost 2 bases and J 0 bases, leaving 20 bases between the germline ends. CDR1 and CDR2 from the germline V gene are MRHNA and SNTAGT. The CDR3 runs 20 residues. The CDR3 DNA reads TGTGCCAGCAGTGACGCCGAAGGCCCGAGACAGTTCTCTGGGGCCAACGTCCTGACTTTC. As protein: CASSDAEGPRQFSGANVLTF.

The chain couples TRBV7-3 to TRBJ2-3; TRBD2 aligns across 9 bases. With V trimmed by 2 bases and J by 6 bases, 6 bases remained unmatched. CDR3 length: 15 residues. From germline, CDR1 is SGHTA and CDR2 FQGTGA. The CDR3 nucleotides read TGTGCCAGCAGCTTAGTGGCGGGGGGGCTGGATACGCAGTATTTT. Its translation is CASSLVAGGLDTQYF. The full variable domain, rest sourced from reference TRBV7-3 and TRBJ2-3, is GAGVSQTPSNKVTEKGKYVELRCDPISGHTALYWYRQSLGQGPEFLIYFQGTGAADDSGLPNDRFFAVRPEGSVSTLKIQRTERGDSAVYLCASSLVAGGLDTQYFGPGTRLTVL.

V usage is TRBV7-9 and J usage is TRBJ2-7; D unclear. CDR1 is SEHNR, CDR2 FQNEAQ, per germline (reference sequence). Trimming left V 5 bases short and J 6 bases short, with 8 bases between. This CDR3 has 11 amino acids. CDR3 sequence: CASSPTSEQYF. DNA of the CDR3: TGTGCCAGCAGCCCGACTTCCGAGCAGTACTTC.

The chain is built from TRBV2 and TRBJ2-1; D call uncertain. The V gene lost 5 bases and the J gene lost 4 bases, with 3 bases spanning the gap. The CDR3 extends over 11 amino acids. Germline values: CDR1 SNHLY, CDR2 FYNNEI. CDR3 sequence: CASSPYNEQFF. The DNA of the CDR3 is TGTGCCAGCAGTCCTTACAATGAGCAGTTCTTC. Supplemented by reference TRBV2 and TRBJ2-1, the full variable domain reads EPEVTQTPSHQVTQMGQEVILRCVPISNHLYFYWYRQILGQKVEFLVSFYNNEISEKSEIFDDQFSVERPDGSNFTLKIRSTKLEDSAMYFCASSPYNEQFFGPGTRLTVL.

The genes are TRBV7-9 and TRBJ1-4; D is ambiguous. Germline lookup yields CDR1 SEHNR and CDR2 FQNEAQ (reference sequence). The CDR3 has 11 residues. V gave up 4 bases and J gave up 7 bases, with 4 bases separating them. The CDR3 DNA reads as TGTGCCAGCAGCTCTTCTGAAAAACTGTTTTTT. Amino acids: CASSSSEKLFF. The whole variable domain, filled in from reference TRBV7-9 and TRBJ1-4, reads DTGVSQNPRHKITKRGQNVTFRCDPISEHNRLYWYRQTLGQGPEFLTYFQNEAQLEKSRLLSDRFSAERPKGSFSTLEIQRTEQGDSAMYLCASSSSEKLFFGSGTQLSVL.

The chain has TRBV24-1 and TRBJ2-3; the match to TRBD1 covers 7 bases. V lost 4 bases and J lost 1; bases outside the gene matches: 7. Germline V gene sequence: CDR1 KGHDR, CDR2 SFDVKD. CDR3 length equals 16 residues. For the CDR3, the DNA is TGTGCCACCAGTGACAGCGACAGGGTCGGCACAGATACGCAGTATTTT. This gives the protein CATSDSDRVGTDTQYF.

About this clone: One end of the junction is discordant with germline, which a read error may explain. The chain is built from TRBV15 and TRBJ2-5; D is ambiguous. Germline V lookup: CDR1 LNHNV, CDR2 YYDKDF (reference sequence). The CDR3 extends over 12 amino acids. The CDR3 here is CATSRDQETQYF. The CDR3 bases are TGTGCCACCAGCAGAGACCAGGAGACCCAGTACTTC.

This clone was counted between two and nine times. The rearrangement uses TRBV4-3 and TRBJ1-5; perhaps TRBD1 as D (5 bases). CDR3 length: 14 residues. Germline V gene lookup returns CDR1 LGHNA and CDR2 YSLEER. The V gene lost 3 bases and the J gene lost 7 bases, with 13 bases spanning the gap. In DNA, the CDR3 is TGCGCCAGCAGCCAGGACACCCGGGGGCAGCCCCAGCATTTT. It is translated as CASSQDTRGQPQHF.

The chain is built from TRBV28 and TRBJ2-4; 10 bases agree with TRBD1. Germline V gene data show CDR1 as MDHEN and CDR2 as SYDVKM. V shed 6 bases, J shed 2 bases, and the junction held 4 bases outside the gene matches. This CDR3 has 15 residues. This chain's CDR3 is CASSGQGETKNIQYF. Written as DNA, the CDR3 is TGTGCCAGCAGCGGACAGGGGGAAACCAAAAACATTCAGTACTTC.

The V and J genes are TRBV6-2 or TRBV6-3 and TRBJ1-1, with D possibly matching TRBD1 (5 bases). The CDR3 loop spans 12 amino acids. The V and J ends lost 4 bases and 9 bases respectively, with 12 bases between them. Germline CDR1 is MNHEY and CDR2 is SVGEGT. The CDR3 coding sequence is TGTGCCAGCAGTTCAGGGCTTACAAAAGCTTTCTTT. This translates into CASSSGLTKAFF.

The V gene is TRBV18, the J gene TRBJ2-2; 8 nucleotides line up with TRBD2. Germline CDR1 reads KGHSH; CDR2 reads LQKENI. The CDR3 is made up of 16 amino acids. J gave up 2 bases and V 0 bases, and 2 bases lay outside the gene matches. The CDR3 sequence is CASSPPSGGNTGELFF. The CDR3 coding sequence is TGTGCCAGCTCACCACCGAGCGGGGGAAACACCGGGGAGCTGTTTTTT.

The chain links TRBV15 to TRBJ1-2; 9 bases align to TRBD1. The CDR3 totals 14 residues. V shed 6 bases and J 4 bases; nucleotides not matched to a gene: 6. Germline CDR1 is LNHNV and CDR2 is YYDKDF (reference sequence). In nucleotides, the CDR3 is TGTGCCACCAGACGGGACAGGGTTTCCTATGGCTACACCTTC. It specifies CATRRDRVSYGYTF. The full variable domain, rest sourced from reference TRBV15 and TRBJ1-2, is DAMVIQNPRYQVTQFGKPVTLSCSQTLNHNVMYWYQQKSSQAPKLLFHYYDKDFNNEADTPDNFQSRRPNTSFCFLDIRSPGLGDTAMYLCATRRDRVSYGYTFGSGTRLTVV.

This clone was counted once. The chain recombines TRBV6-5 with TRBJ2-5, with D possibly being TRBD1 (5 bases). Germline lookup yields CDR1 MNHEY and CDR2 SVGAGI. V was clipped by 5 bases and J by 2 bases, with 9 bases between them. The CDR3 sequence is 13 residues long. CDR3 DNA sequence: TGTGCCAGCAGTCGCGACAGACAAGAGACCCAGTACTTC. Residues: CASSRDRQETQYF.

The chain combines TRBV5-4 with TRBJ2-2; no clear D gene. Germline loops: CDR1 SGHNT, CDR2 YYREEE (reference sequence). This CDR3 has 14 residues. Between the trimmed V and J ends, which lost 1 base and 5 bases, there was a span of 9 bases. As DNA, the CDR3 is TGTGCCAGCAGCTTGCGTGGAGCTACCGGGGAGCTGTTTTTT. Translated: CASSLRGATGELFF.

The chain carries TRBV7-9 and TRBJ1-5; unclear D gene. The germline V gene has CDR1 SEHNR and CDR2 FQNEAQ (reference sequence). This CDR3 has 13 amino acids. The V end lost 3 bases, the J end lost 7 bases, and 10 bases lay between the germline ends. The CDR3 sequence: CASSLEGRQPQHF. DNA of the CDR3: TGTGCCAGCAGCTTGGAGGGCAGGCAGCCCCAGCATTTT. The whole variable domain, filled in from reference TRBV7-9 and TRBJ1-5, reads DTGVSQNPRHKITKRGQNVTFRCDPISEHNRLYWYRQTLGQGPEFLTYFQNEAQLEKSRLLSDRFSAERPKGSFSTLEIQRTEQGDSAMYLCASSLEGRQPQHFGDGTRLSIL.

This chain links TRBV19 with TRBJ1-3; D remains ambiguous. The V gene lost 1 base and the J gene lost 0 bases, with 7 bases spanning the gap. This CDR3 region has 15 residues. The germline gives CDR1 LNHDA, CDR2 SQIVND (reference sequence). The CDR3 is CASSIAAVSGNTIYF. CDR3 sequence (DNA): TGTGCCAGTAGTATAGCCGCGGTCTCTGGAAACACCATATATTTT. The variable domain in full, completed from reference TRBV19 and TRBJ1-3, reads DGGITQSPKYLFRKEGQNVTLSCEQNLNHDAMYWYRQDPGQGLRLIYYSQIVNDFQKGDIAEGYSVSREKKESFPLTVTSAQKNPTAFYLCASSIAAVSGNTIYFGEGSWLTVV.

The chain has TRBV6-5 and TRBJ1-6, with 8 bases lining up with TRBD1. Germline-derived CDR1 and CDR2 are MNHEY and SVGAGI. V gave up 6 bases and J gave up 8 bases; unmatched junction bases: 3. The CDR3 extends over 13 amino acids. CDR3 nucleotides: TGTGCCAGCAGAGACAGGGGATATTCACCCCTCCACTTT. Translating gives CASRDRGYSPLHF.

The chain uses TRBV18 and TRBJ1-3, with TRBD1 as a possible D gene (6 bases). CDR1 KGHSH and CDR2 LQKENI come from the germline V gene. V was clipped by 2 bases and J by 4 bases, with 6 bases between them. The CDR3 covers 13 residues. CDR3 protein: CASSPTGGNTIYF. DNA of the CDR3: TGTGCCAGCTCACCAACAGGGGGAAACACCATATATTTT.

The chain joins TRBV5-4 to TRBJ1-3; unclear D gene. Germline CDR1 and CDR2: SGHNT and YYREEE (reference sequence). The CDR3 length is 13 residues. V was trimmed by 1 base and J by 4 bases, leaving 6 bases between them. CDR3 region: CASSLNEGNTIYF. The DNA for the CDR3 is TGTGCCAGCAGCTTGAATGAGGGAAACACCATATATTTT. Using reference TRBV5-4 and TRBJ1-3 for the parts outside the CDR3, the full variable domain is ETGVTQSPTHLIKTRGQQVTLRCSSQSGHNTVSWYQQALGQGPQFIFQYYREEENGRGNFPPRFSGLQFPNYSSELNVNALELDDSALYLCASSLNEGNTIYFGEGSWLTVV.

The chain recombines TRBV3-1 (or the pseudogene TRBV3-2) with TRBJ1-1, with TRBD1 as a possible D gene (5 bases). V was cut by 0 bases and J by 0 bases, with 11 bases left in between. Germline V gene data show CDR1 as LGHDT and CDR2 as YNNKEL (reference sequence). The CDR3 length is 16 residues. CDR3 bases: TGTGCCAGCAGCCAAGATAAAGGGGCAGTGAACACTGAAGCTTTCTTT. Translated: CASSQDKGAVNTEAFF.

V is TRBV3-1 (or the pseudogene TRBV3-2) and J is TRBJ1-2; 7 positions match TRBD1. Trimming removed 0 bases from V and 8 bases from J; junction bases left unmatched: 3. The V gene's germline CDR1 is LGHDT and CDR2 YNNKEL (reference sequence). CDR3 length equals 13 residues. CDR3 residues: CASSQERGQGYTF. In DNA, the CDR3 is TGTGCCAGCAGCCAAGAAAGGGGGCAAGGCTACACCTTC.

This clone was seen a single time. The DNA for the CDR3 is TGTGCCACCAGTGACCCGGCAGGGAAGGAAGATACGCAGTATTTT. Amino acid sequence: CATSDPAGKEDTQYF. The chain recombines TRBV24-1 with TRBJ2-3; D perhaps matches TRBD1 (5 bases). The ends were cut back, 4 bases at V and 5 bases at J, with 15 bases in the middle. The CDR3 is made up of 15 amino acids. CDR1 is KGHDR, CDR2 SFDVKD, per germline.

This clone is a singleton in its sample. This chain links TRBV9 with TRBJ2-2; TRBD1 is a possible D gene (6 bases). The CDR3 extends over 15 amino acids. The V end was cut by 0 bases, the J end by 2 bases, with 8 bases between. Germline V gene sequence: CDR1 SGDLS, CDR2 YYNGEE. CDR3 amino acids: CASSVGGHNTGELFF. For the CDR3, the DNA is TGTGCCAGCAGCGTAGGGGGACACAACACCGGGGAGCTGTTTTTT.